The 13 T cell receptor beta chains below come from one sample, sequenced in a study of OX40 agonist ivuxolimab in advanced cancers. The method was immunoSEQ multiplex PCR; TCRdb's version includes in-frame clones alone and lacks a portion of them. This table holds about 86,000 clones, roughly nine tenths found once. The sample in question was CD4+ or CD8+ T cells sorted from blood, obtained in a trial of the OX40 agonist ivuxolimab. The receptors come from an adult with an advanced solid tumor such as melanoma, head and neck, liver or kidney cancer.

The V gene is TRBV6-6, the J gene TRBJ2-4; 11 bases line up with TRBD2. V dropped 5 bases and J dropped 3; count of bases not matched to a gene: 3. The CDR3 runs 15 residues. Germline values: CDR1 MNHNY, CDR2 SVGAGI (reference sequence). The CDR3 bases are TGTGCCAGCAGTCGTAGCGGGGGGGGCAAAAACATTCAGTACTTC. It specifies CASSRSGGGKNIQYF.

This chain uses TRBV6-5 with TRBJ2-7; 9 bases map to TRBD1. Trimming at V came to 4 bases and at J to 4 bases, leaving 11 bases not matched to a gene. This CDR3 is 16 amino acids long. Germline loops: CDR1 MNHEY, CDR2 SVGAGI. The CDR3 spells CASSSRLGQGKYEQYF. The CDR3 nucleotides read TGTGCCAGCAGTTCCCGCCTAGGACAGGGGAAGTACGAGCAGTACTTC.

This clone was counted a few times. V and J are TRBV9 and TRBJ1-5; 7 nucleotides match TRBD1. After removal of 4 bases from V and 2 bases from J, the junction contained 6 bases not matched to a gene. This CDR3 comprises 15 residues. Germline V CDR1 and CDR2: SGDLS, YYNGEE. Here the CDR3 reads CASSLDGQGNQPQHF. The CDR3 coding sequence is TGTGCCAGCAGCCTGGACGGACAGGGCAATCAGCCCCAGCATTTT.

The chain has TRBV30 and TRBJ1-5; tentatively, D is TRBD1 (5 bases). With 3 bases removed from V and 7 bases from J, the gap between germline ends came to 16 bases. The CDR3 is 14 residues long. Per germline, CDR1 GTSNPN and CDR2 SVGIG (reference sequence). CDR3 sequence (DNA): TGTGCCTGGAGCGGGACCACATTTGGCCAGCCCCAGCATTTT. Residues: CAWSGTTFGQPQHF.

This chain links TRBV5-1 with TRBJ1-4; D might be TRBD1 (5 bases). V was clipped by 1 base and J by 8 bases, with 15 bases between them. This CDR3 has 15 amino acids. The germline CDR1 and CDR2 sequences are SGHRS and YFSETQ. The CDR3 sequence: CASSLSGTIGEKLFF. The CDR3 DNA reads as TGCGCCAGCAGCTTGTCCGGGACGATCGGGGAAAAACTGTTTTTT.

CDR3 nucleotide sequence: TGTGCCAGCAGCGTAGCTACTCCCCCAAGGGAGAATGAGCAGTTCTTC. Encoded protein: CASSVATPPRENEQFF. The V call is TRBV9, the J call TRBJ2-1; D may be TRBD2 (5 bases). The CDR3 loop spans 16 amino acids. Germline CDR1 SGDLS, CDR2 YYNGEE. The germline V and J ends were trimmed by 0 bases and 7 bases, with 17 bases remaining between them. Full variable domain (remainder filled in from reference TRBV9 and TRBJ2-1): DSGVTQTPKHLITATGQRVTLRCSPRSGDLSVYWYQQSLDQGLQFLIQYYNGEERAKGNILERFSAQQFPDLHSELNLSSLELGDSALYFCASSVATPPRENEQFFGPGTRLTVL.

The rearrangement joins TRBV5-1 to TRBJ1-1; D perhaps matches TRBD1 (5 bases). Trimming took off 5 bases at V and 2 bases at J, with 13 bases between the two ends. Germline V gives CDR1 SGHRS, CDR2 YFSETQ. CDR3 length: 14 residues. DNA for the CDR3: TGCGCCAGCAGGTCAGACAGCGTAAACACTGAAGCTTTCTTT. This sequence encodes CASRSDSVNTEAFF.

The rearrangement links TRBV30 to TRBJ2-7; TRBD2 agrees at 14 bases. V lost 3 bases, J lost 5 bases, and 6 bases stayed unmatched. CDR1 is GTSNPN, CDR2 SVGIG, per germline (reference sequence). This CDR3 contains 15 residues. CDR3 amino acids: CAWRWTSGRLHEQYF. In DNA form, the CDR3 reads TGTGCCTGGAGATGGACTAGCGGGAGGCTCCACGAGCAGTACTTC.

The chain is built from TRBV5-6 and TRBJ2-5; tentative D call: TRBD1 (5 bases). CDR3 length: 15 residues. Trimming removed 0 bases from V and 3 bases from J, with 12 bases in between. From germline, CDR1 is SGHDT and CDR2 YYEEEE. The CDR3 loop reads CASSLGTVGEETQYF. CDR3 DNA: TGTGCCAGCAGCTTGGGGACGGTAGGGGAAGAGACCCAGTACTTC.

The rearrangement uses TRBV2 and TRBJ2-3, with D possibly being TRBD1 or TRBD2 (5 bases each). Trimming pared 8 bases from V and 8 bases from J, leaving 8 bases between. The CDR3 covers 10 residues. Germline V gene data show CDR1 as SNHLY and CDR2 as FYNNEI. The CDR3 protein is CASGGGTQYF. Here the CDR3 DNA reads TGTGCCAGCGGTGGGGGTACGCAGTATTTT.

The chain combines TRBV6-6 with TRBJ1-2; TRBD1 agrees at 9 bases. The CDR3 runs 15 residues. Trimming removed 5 bases from V and 8 bases from J; junction bases left unmatched: 12. Germline CDR1 and CDR2: MNHNY and SVGAGI (reference sequence). In nucleotides, the CDR3 is TGTGCCAGCAGTATCGACAGGGGGGCCGCAGGAGGCTACACCTTC. Translating gives CASSIDRGAAGGYTF.

The rearrangement uses TRBV7-9 and TRBJ2-3; 10 bases match TRBD2. This CDR3 contains 17 residues. V was clipped by 5 bases and J by 3 bases; unmatched bases: 11. Germline V gene sequence: CDR1 SEHNR, CDR2 FQNEAQ (reference sequence). CDR3 amino acids: CASSLRVAGGSTDTQYF. CDR3 coding DNA: TGTGCCAGCAGCCTCCGGGTAGCGGGAGGTAGTACAGATACGCAGTATTTT.

CDR3 nucleotides: TGTGCCAGCAGCTTTGGGAACACAGATACGCAGTATTTT. Its protein is CASSFGNTDTQYF. The gene calls are TRBV7-9 and TRBJ2-3; D is undetermined. Germline CDR1 reads SEHNR; CDR2 reads FQNEAQ (reference sequence). The CDR3 runs 13 residues. Trimming took off 3 bases at V and 2 bases at J, with 6 bases between the two ends.